This T cell receptor beta chain was documented in a study of beta chain features in type 1 diabetes. Study results and caveats: TCRB repertoires of naive, central memory and Treg cells appeared more similar among patients than among healthy donors. All four CD4+ subsets from Type 1 diabetes patients carried moderately but significantly shorter TCRB CDR3s. Junctions at VDJ sites from type 1 diabetes patients had fewer insertions and more deletions.

Germline CDR1 is SGHAT and CDR2 is FQNNGV. This CDR3 spans 14 amino acids. Trimming cost V 0 bases and J 9 bases, with 12 bases left between them. Every isolated RNA sample was fully reverse transcribed, so sequencing captured expressed TCRB transcripts. Using immunoSEQ multiplex PCR, the repertoire was profiled, and TCRdb retains in-frame clones only, with some absent. The sample consists of a few hundred thousand clones, about 13% of them appearing once. In the case of this clone: Antigen: not known.

The rearrangement links TRBV11-2 to TRBJ1-5, with unresolved D. The origin of this receptor is a woman under 30 with type 1 diabetes. Material for sequencing was naive CD4+ T cells from blood. In DNA, the CDR3 is TGTGCCAGCAGCTTAGATGCGGGAATGGGGCCCCAGCATTTT. It is translated as CASSLDAGMGPQHF.